This T cell receptor (beta chain) was observed in a study of blood T cell repertoires in COVID-19 (dated by TCRdb to the early 2020s). Regarding the complete study: Collaborator samples came from the United States, Italy and Spain and covered acute and convalescent phases of COVID-19. The material from the prospective study consisted of cDNA or gDNA derived from T cells, B-cell-depleted T cells, or PBMCs. Subjects who had been exposed to COVID-19, were actively infected with it, or had recovered from it provided the deeply sampled blood TCRbeta repertoires that made up the dataset. A freely available public database, intended as a resource for researchers studying the immune response to SARS-CoV-2, is where the repertoires were released. Samples were obtained from the ongoing ImmuneRACE study (first 160 participants) and from approximately 1,200 subjects provided by 6 global collaborators. Sample metadata almost always included a de-identified subject ID, COVID-19 status, age in years and sex. Where available, HLA class I and class II types were taken from metadata supplied by the sample provider and were not determined by assay-based typing. Findings and caveats that apply to the study as a whole: The amount of clinical and demographic metadata varied by source and participant and was provided uncurated.

This clone was seen once. The antigen it recognizes is unknown. Qualities for individual bases were not recorded, and no much larger clone is one base off. Whole blood was collected in K2EDTA tubes by collaborating institutions according to the institutions' own protocols. For TCRbeta analysis, collaborators shipped samples as frozen whole blood, isolated PBMCs, or DNA extracted from either of those sample types. TCRbeta CDR3 regions were amplified from genomic DNA by means of the immunoSEQ Assay, a bias-controlled multiplex PCR. From the authors' description of their analysis: The number of nucleated cells in each sample was estimated from the amplification of reference gene primers within the assay. Sequence reads were collapsed and filtered to measure the absolute abundance of every unique TCRbeta CDR3 rearrangement. For each sample, productive Simpson clonality was calculated as the square root of Simpson's diversity index over productive rearrangements. Here the immuneACCESS table is served through TCRdb, limited to in-frame sequences with V and J called. Missing clones are a known gap in these copies; in checked studies unresolved V genes cover under half, and the rest lacks a known reason. D and trimming come from the DNA, and the V and J calls and clone size come from that table. The sample table records 85,000 to 90,000 clones; around 86% of these occur just once. About 25% of the sample is held by the ten biggest clonotypes.

V drops 6 bases and J drops 4 bases, leaving 6 bases in between. The CDR3 goes from the cysteine to the phenylalanine over 11 residues. Of the read, only the CDR3 DNA is kept; its 33 bases are in frame from base 1. From the germline V gene, CDR1 is MNHEY and CDR2 is SVGAGI. This TCR was sampled from a human donor in a cohort sampled during active COVID-19. The chain employs TRBV6-5 and TRBJ2-5; no D gene call is confident. Input material: peripheral blood. For the CDR3, the sequence is CASSFSETQYF. DNA sequence: TGTGCCAGCAGCTTCTCAGAGACCCAGTACTTC.